This record covers a single T cell receptor (beta chain). Its antigen remains unknown. The CDR3 has 13 amino acids. Germline trimming cut 3 bases from V and 6 bases from J; bases unmatched to any gene: 5. Germline V CDR1 and CDR2: SEHNR, FQNEAQ (reference sequence). cDNA libraries for TCR alpha and TCR beta, carrying sample barcodes and UMIs, came from 5'RACE with constant-segment primers. MiXCR, applied by TCRdb to the 5' RACE reads, yields one record per CDR3 protein. The table records just under 350,000 distinct CDR3 sequences, around 13% of them present only once. The data stem from a study of T-cell memory formation after mild COVID-19. Background on the study: TCR clusters were largely donor specific.

Points from the study as a whole: Some responding clones appeared in pre-infection memory, suggesting cross-reactive memory joined. Shrinking CD4+ clones resided mostly in CM and EM, and CD8+ ones in EMRA.

V and J are TRBV7-9 and TRBJ2-7; 7 nucleotides align to TRBD1. The sequenced sample was PBMCs or a T cell subset sorted from them (not recorded which). This TCR was recovered from a man between 18 and 29 years old who had mild COVID-19 (a few samples of this study predate the infection). Cell type and time point are not known. The CDR3 spells CASSLTGSIEQYF. CDR3 sequence (DNA): TGTGCCAGCAGCTTGACAGGGAGCATCGAGCAGTACTTC.